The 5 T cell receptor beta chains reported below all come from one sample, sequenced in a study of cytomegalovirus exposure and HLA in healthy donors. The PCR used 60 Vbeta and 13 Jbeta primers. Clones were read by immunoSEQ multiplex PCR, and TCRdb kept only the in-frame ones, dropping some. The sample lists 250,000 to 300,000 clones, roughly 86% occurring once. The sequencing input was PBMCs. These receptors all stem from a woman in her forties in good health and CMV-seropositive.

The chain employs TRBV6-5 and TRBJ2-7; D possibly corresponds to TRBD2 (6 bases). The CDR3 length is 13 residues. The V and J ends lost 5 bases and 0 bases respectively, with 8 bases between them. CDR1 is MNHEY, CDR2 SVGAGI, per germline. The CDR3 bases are TGTGCCAGCAGTCTAGCGATCTCCTACGAGCAGTACTTC. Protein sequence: CASSLAISYEQYF.

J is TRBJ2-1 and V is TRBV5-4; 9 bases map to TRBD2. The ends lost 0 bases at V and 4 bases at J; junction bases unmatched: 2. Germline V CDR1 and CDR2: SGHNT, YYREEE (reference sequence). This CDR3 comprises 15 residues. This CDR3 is CASSLGTSAYNEQFF. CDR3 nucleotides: TGTGCCAGCAGCTTGGGGACTAGCGCGTACAATGAGCAGTTCTTC.

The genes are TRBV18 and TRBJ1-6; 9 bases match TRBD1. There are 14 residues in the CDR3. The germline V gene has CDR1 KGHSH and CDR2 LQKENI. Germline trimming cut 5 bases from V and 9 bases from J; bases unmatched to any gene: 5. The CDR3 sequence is CASSSLDRGSPLHF. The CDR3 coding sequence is TGTGCCAGCTCATCGCTGGACAGGGGTTCACCCCTCCACTTT.

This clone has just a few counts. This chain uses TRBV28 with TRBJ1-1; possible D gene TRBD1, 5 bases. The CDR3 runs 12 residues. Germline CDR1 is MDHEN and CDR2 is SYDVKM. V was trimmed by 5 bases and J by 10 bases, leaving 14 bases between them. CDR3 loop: CASSVTKRGAFF. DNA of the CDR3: TGTGCCAGCAGTGTCACCAAAAGGGGAGCTTTCTTT.

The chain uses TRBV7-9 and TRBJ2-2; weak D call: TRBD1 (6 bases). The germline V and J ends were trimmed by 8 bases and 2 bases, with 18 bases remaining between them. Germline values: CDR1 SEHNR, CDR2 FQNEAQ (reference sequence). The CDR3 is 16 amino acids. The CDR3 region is CASSDPPGQNTGELFF. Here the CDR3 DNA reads TGTGCCAGCTCCGACCCTCCGGGACAAAACACCGGGGAGCTGTTTTTT. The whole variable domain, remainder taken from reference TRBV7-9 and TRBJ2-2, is DTGVSQNPRHKITKRGQNVTFRCDPISEHNRLYWYRQTLGQGPEFLTYFQNEAQLEKSRLLSDRFSAERPKGSFSTLEIQRTEQGDSAMYLCASSDPPGQNTGELFFGEGSRLTVL.